This TCR beta chain was retrieved from a study of blood T cell repertoires in COVID-19. The ends were cut back, 3 bases at V and 4 bases at J, with 13 bases in the middle. CDR1 is SGHTA and CDR2 is FQGNSA in the germline V gene. The CDR3 has 15 residues. Clones were read by immunoSEQ multiplex PCR, and TCRdb kept only the in-frame ones, dropping some. The table shows under 60,000 clones, with roughly 87% occurring only once. Input material: peripheral blood. This chain uses TRBV7-2 with TRBJ2-1; possibly TRBD2 for D (5 bases). The source of this sequence is a human donor with acute or convalescent COVID-19. The donor label of this sample is uncertain. DNA for the CDR3: TGTGCCAGCAGCTTCGGCGGGTCCTATTACAATGAGCAGTTCTTC. It codes for CASSFGGSYYNEQFF.